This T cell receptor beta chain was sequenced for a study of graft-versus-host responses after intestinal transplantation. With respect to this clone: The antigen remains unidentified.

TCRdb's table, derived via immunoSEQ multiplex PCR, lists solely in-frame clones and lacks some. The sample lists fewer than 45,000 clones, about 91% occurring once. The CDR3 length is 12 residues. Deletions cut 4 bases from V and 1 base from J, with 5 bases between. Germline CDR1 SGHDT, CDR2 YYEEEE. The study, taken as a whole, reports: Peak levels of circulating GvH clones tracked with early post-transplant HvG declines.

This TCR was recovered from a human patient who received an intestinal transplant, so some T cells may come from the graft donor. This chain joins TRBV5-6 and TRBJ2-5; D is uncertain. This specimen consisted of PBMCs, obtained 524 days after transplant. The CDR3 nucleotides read TGTGCCAGCAGCGTAGCCCAAGAGACCCAGTACTTC. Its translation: CASSVAQETQYF.